The clone carrying this TCR beta chain was seen many times. Its antigen is currently unknown. TCR beta CDR3 sequences were amplified from RNA transcripts. The study used the HTBI primer set for a first-round RT-PCR of the TCR CDR3. Each CDR3 protein is one row after TCRdb ran MiXCR on the multiplex PCR reads. Of 300,000 to 450,000 distinct CDR3 sequences listed, more than 12% were seen once; the top ten hold roughly a fifth. Each diagnosis drew on symptoms, thyroxine, TRAb, thyroid ultrasound and orbital computed tomography findings. The data were obtained in a study of T cells in Graves' hyperthyroidism and ophthalmopathy. Study outcomes and limitations: Among clonotypes expanded in thyroid above 0.001, most were also found in blood.

The CDR3 totals 14 residues. Trimming cost V 0 bases and J 10 bases, with 16 bases left between them. Germline CDR1 DFQATT, CDR2 SNEGSKA (reference sequence). The genes are TRBV20-1 and TRBJ2-1, with D possibly being TRBD2 (5 bases). This clonotype originated in a young woman with Graves' ophthalmopathy. Sequenced material: blood. CDR3 loop: CSARDTAGLPEQFF. The CDR3 region has the DNA TGCAGTGCTAGAGATACCGCAGGACTGCCCGAGCAGTTCTTC.